This is a list of T cell receptor beta chains from one sample in a study of T cell changes during pregnancy in multiple sclerosis. Only in-frame clones appear in the TCRdb table, and some are missing; sequencing was by immunoSEQ multiplex PCR. Among tens of thousands of clones, 92% were seen once, and the ten largest hold approximately 0.21%. Source: CD4+ T cells from peripheral blood mononuclear cells, taken in the second trimester of pregnancy. Source of these receptors: a female donor with multiple sclerosis, enrolled in a pregnancy study. CDR3s include the opening cysteine and the closing phenylalanine or tryptophan. D genes are given only for firm matches. Size is stated for part of the rows, as once, few or many counts, or as a class when the clone is expanded.

D gene	clone size	V gene	J gene	CDR3 protein	CDR3 DNA
-	once	TRBV4-2	TRBJ2-1	CASSHPMGPSYNEQFF	TGTGCCAGCAGCCACCCTATGGGGCCCTCCTACAATGAGCAGTTCTTC
-	-	TRBV6-1	TRBJ1-5	CASTILGNQPQHF	TGTGCCAGCACCATACTAGGTAATCAGCCCCAGCATTTT
TRBD1	-	TRBV6-6	TRBJ1-4	CASSPPGQVNEKLFF	TGTGCCAGCAGTCCCCCGGGACAGGTTAATGAAAAACTGTTTTTT
-	-	TRBV19	TRBJ1-6	CASSSRQSNSPLHF	TGTGCCAGTAGTTCCCGACAGAGCAATTCACCCCTCCACTTT
-	-	TRBV27	TRBJ1-5	CASRLTGNSNQPQHF	TGTGCCAGCAGGCTGACAGGAAATAGCAATCAGCCCCAGCATTTT
TRBD2	-	TRBV9	TRBJ2-3	CASSVSSGRGTDTQYF	TGTGCCAGCAGCGTAAGTAGCGGGAGGGGCACAGATACGCAGTATTTT
-	once	TRBV7-6	TRBJ2-2	CASSLVTNTGELFF	TGTGCCAGCAGCTTAGTTACAAACACCGGGGAGCTGTTTTTT
-	few	TRBV25-1	TRBJ1-2	CASTPSGNYGYTF	TGTGCCAGCACCCCCTCAGGGAACTATGGCTACACCTTC
-	-	TRBV9	TRBJ2-3	CASSVGGEVADTQYF	TGTGCCAGCAGCGTAGGCGGGGAAGTCGCAGATACGCAGTATTTT
TRBD1	once	TRBV28	TRBJ1-2	CASSLPGQAGYGYTF	TGTGCCAGCAGTTTACCCGGACAGGCGGGCTATGGCTACACCTTC
TRBD1	once	TRBV30	TRBJ1-2	CAWRKQGWGYTF	TGTGCCTGGAGGAAACAGGGGTGGGGCTACACCTTC
-	-	TRBV30	TRBJ2-2	CAWSVWRGMVGTGELFF	TGTGCCTGGAGTGTATGGAGGGGAATGGTGGGCACCGGGGAGCTGTTTTTT
TRBD1	-	TRBV7-8	TRBJ2-7	CASSPRTGLGSYEQYF	TGTGCCAGCAGCCCCCGGACAGGGTTGGGATCCTACGAGCAGTACTTC
-	-	TRBV5-1	TRBJ1-5	CASSLAENQPQHF	TGCGCCAGCAGCTTGGCTGAGAATCAGCCCCAGCATTTT
TRBD1	-	TRBV5-1	TRBJ1-1	CASSSDRGVMNTEAFF	TGCGCCAGCAGCTCGGACAGGGGAGTAATGAACACTGAAGCTTTCTTT
TRBD1	-	TRBV7-9	TRBJ1-2	CASSLSLAGTGYGYTF	TGTGCCAGCAGCTTATCACTCGCCGGGACAGGATATGGCTACACCTTC
-	-	TRBV28	TRBJ2-7	CASSYRSPPSYEQYF	TGTGCCAGCAGTTACAGGTCCCCTCCTTCCTACGAGCAGTACTTC
-	-	TRBV28	TRBJ1-1	CASSTLGSPPEAFF	TGTGCCAGCAGTACCCTCGGTAGTCCGCCTGAAGCTTTCTTT
TRBD1	-	TRBV5-4	TRBJ2-5	CASSSTGDQETQYF	TGTGCCAGCAGCTCCACAGGGGACCAAGAGACCCAGTACTTC
TRBD2	-	TRBV28	TRBJ2-7	CASTLAGGPYEQYF	TGTGCCAGCACCTTAGCGGGAGGGCCCTACGAGCAGTACTTC
TRBD2	-	TRBV7-2	TRBJ2-1	CASSLVAGDYNEQFF	TGTGCCAGCAGCTTAGTAGCGGGAGACTACAATGAGCAGTTCTTC
TRBD1	-	TRBV7-8	TRBJ1-2	CASSLTSGQGTYGYTF	TGTGCCAGCAGCTTAACTTCGGGACAGGGAACCTATGGCTACACCTTC
-	-	TRBV2	TRBJ1-1	CASSEAQGSAAFF	TGTGCCAGCAGTGAAGCGCAGGGCAGTGCGGCTTTCTTT